The rows below give T cell receptor beta chains drawn from one sample of a study of blood T cell repertoires in COVID-19. TCRdb's copy holds only in-frame clones and misses some; the assay was immunoSEQ multiplex PCR. The sample records some 350,000 clones, around nine tenths being singletons. Source material: PBMCs or T cells enriched from blood (not recorded which). Receptor source: a man aged 30-40 years who had recovered from COVID-19. Each CDR3 is given with its conserved first and last residue. A D gene is named only where the DNA matches it firmly. Rows may omit the clone size; those that give it use once, few, many or a size class.

TRBV30	few	TRBJ1-2	TRBD1	TGTGCCTGCTACTTGAGGGACAGATTAATCTATGGCTACACCTTC	CACYLRDRLIYGYTF
TRBV18	.	TRBJ2-1	.	TGTGCCAGCTCACCACAACGTCGAGACATTCAGTTCTTC	CASSPQRRDIQFF
TRBV11-2	.	TRBJ1-4	TRBD1	TGTGCCAGCAGCGCCTACAGGGGCGGAGTTGAAAAACTGTTTTTT	CASSAYRGGVEKLFF
TRBV11-3	.	TRBJ2-3	.	TGTGCCAGCAGCTCCAGGGGAGGGGGTACAGATACGCAGTATTTT	CASSSRGGGTDTQYF
TRBV28	.	TRBJ1-2	TRBD1	TGTGCCAGCAGCTCGGGACAGGGGAATGGCTACACCTTC	CASSSGQGNGYTF
TRBV19	.	TRBJ1-6	.	TGTGCCAGTAGTATAGGGGGAGGCTCCTATAATTCACCCCTCCACTTT	CASSIGGGSYNSPLHF
TRBV5-4	.	TRBJ1-2	.	TGTGCCAGCAGCTTGGAGGCAGGGTTCTATGGCTACACCTTC	CASSLEAGFYGYTF
TRBV11-3	.	TRBJ2-1	TRBD1	TGTGCCAGCAGCTTTGGGAACAGGGGATACAATGAGCAGTTCTTC	CASSFGNRGYNEQFF
TRBV19	.	TRBJ2-7	TRBD1	TGTGCCAGTAGTCCCCGACAGGGATTCAACTACGAGCAGTACTTC	CASSPRQGFNYEQYF
TRBV16	.	TRBJ1-2	TRBD1	TGTGCCAGCAGACTAGCAGGGGGAAGCGATGGCTACACCTTC	CASRLAGGSDGYTF
TRBV7-6	once	TRBJ2-1	TRBD2	TGTGCCAGCAGTTACGAAGCGGGGGGGGTCCACAATGAGCAGTTCTTC	CASSYEAGGVHNEQFF
TRBV20-1	.	TRBJ2-3	.	TGCAGTGCTAGTAACAGGGCAGTCACAGATACGCAGTATTTT	CSASNRAVTDTQYF
TRBV12-3/TRBV12-4	.	TRBJ2-1	.	TGTGCCAGCAGGGGCCACAATGAGCAGTTCTTC	CASRGHNEQFF
TRBV7-9	.	TRBJ1-6	.	TGTGCCAGCAGCTTGGGGAAAGGACAGTCGAATTCACCCCTCCACTTT	CASSLGKGQSNSPLHF
TRBV19	.	TRBJ2-5	TRBD2	TGTGCCAGTAGTATCACTAGCGGGGGCCAAGAGACCCAGTACTTC	CASSITSGGQETQYF
TRBV7-9	.	TRBJ1-2	.	TGTGCCAGCAGTACAGGACCAAACTATGGCTACACCTTC	CASSTGPNYGYTF
TRBV28	.	TRBJ2-2	TRBD1	TGTGCCAGCGGACAGGGTAACACCGGGGAGCTGTTTTTT	CASGQGNTGELFF